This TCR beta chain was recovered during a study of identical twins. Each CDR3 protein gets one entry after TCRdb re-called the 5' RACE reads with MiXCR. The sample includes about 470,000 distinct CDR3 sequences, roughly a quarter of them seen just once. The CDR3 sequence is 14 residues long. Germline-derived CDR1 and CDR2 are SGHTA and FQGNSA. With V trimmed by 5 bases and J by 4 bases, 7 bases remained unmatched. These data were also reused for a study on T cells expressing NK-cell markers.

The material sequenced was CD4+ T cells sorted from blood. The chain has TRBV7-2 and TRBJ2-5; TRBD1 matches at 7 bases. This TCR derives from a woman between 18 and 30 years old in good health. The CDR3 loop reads CASSATGLRETQYF. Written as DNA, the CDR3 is TGTGCCAGCAGCGCGACAGGGTTGAGAGAGACCCAGTACTTC.